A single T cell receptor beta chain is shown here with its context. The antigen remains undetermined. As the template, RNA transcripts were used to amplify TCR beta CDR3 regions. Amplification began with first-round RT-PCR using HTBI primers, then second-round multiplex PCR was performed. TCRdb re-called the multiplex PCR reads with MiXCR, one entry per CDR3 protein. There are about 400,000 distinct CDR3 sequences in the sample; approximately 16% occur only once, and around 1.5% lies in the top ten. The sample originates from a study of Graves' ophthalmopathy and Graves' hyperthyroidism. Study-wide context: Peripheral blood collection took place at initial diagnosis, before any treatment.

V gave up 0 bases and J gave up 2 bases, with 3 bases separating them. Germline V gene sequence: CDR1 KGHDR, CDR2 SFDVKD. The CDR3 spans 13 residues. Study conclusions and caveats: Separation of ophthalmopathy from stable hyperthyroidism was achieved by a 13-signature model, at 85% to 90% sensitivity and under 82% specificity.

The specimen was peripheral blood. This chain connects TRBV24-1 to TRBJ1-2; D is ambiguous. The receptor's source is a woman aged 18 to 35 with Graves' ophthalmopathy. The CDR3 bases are TGTGCCACCAGTGATTTGGACAACTATGGCTACACCTTC. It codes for CATSDLDNYGYTF.